This entry lists 7 T cell receptor beta chains sequenced from one sample in a study of blood T cells in healthy people across ages. A J-beta primer mix and a sample-barcoded 5' primer were used in a second PCR of about 7 to 12 cycles. TCRdb reprocessed the 5' RACE reads with MiXCR, giving one entry per CDR3 protein. This sample yields about 670,000 distinct CDR3 sequences, of which over 40% are seen a single time; approximately 29% belongs to the top ten. Sequencing was performed on blood. These receptors were obtained from an elderly man in good health.

The CDR3, as DNA: TGTGCCAGCAGCCTCACGGTCATGGCGGGGGGGGCTGCCTACAATGAGCAGTTCTTC. It specifies CASSLTVMAGGAAYNEQFF. This rearrangement joins TRBV7-2 to TRBJ2-1; 9 nucleotides line up with TRBD2. V was pared by 5 bases and J by 2 bases, with 16 bases of the junction left unmatched. Germline V CDR1 and CDR2: SGHTA, FQGNSA. The CDR3 covers 19 residues.

CDR3 protein: CASSLGFNSQYF. CDR3 in DNA: TGTGCCAGCAGCCTCGGTTTCAACTCGCAGTATTTT. The chain links TRBV5-4 to TRBJ2-3; D unclear. This CDR3 is built from 12 residues. V was clipped by 4 bases and J by 10 bases, with 13 bases between them. In germline, CDR1 is SGHNT, CDR2 YYREEE (reference sequence).

This clonotype has more than one count but fewer than ten. The rearrangement joins TRBV25-1 to TRBJ2-1; TRBD2 agrees at 10 bases. J lost 5 bases, V lost 5 bases, and 6 bases had no gene match. This CDR3 is 15 amino acids long. Per germline, CDR1 MGHDK and CDR2 SYGVNS. The CDR3 coding sequence is TGTGCCAGCAGTCCCCTAGCGGGAGTAGACAATGAGCAGTTCTTC. Its protein is CASSPLAGVDNEQFF.

This clonotype has a handful of counts. The chain joins TRBV2 to TRBJ2-1; D gene unclear. Germline assignment: CDR1 SNHLY and CDR2 FYNNEI. The CDR3 contains 13 residues. Trimming shortened V by 6 bases and J by 5 bases, and 11 bases separated the two germline ends. As DNA, the CDR3 is TGTGCCAGCAGAGGAGAATACCACAATGAGCAGTTCTTC. Encoded protein: CASRGEYHNEQFF.

This rearrangement joins TRBV20-1 to TRBJ2-1; 7 bases agree with TRBD2. Losses at the gene ends were 1 base for V and 4 bases for J; bases not matched to a gene: 16. There are 18 residues in the CDR3. Germline CDR1 DFQATT, CDR2 SNEGSKA (reference sequence). This CDR3 reads CSARGRVASGNTYNEQFF. For the CDR3, the DNA is TGCAGTGCTAGAGGCAGGGTAGCCAGCGGGAACACTTACAATGAGCAGTTCTTC.

The chain uses TRBV9 and TRBJ1-2; perhaps TRBD1 as D (5 bases). The germline CDR1 and CDR2 sequences are SGDLS and YYNGEE. The CDR3 covers 14 residues. The V end was cut by 3 bases, the J end by 0 bases, with 9 bases between. CDR3 sequence reads: CASSGQGTNYGYTF. In DNA form, the CDR3 reads TGTGCCAGCAGCGGGCAGGGAACTAACTATGGCTACACCTTC.

The chain combines TRBV5-4 with TRBJ2-1; D might be TRBD2 (6 bases). TRBJ2-7 matches the DNA end more closely, so the J call is doubtful. The length of the CDR3 is 15 residues. In germline, CDR1 is SGHNT, CDR2 YYREEE (reference sequence). CDR3: CASSFTSSSGNEQYF. The CDR3 DNA reads as TGTGCCAGCAGCTTCACTAGCTCCTCAGGGAATGAGCAGTACTTC.